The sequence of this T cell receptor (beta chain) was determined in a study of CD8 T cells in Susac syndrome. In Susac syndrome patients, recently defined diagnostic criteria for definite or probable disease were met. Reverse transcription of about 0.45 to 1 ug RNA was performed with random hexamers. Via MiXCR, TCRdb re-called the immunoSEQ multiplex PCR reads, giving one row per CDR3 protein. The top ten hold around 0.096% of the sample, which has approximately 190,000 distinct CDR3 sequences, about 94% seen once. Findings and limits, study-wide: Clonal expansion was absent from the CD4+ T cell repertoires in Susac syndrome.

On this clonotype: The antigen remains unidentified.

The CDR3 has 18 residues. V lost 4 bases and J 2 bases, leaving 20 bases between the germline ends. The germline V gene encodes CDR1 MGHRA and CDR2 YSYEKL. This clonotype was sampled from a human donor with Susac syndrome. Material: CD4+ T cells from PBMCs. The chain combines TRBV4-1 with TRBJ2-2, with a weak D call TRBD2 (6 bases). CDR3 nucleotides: TGCGCCAGCAGCCCCTATACCCGGCGGGGAGACAACACCGGGGAGCTGTTTTTT. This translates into CASSPYTRRGDNTGELFF.